This TCR beta chain was captured by sequencing in a study of blood T cell repertoires in COVID-19. The overall study: PBMCs, B-cell-depleted T cells, or T cells provided the cDNA or gDNA that made up the material.

Trimming took off 3 bases at V and 5 bases at J, with 14 bases between the two ends. CDR1 and CDR2 (germline): MNHNS, SASEGT. The CDR3 is 14 residues long. The table came from immunoSEQ multiplex PCR; TCRdb's copy has only in-frame clones and leaves some out. The sample contains 300,000 to 350,000 clones, 80% to 90% of which appear only once. Sequenced material: peripheral blood. This sequence originates from a man under 40 with active or convalescent COVID-19. The chain employs TRBV6-1 and TRBJ2-7, with D perhaps TRBD2 (6 bases). CDR3 in DNA: TGTGCCAGCAGTGAGCGCTCGCGGGGCAACGAGCAGTACTTC. Translated: CASSERSRGNEQYF.